This is a list of T cell receptor beta chains from one sample in a study of breast tumors, draining lymph nodes, adjacent tissues. TCRdb redid the calling of the multiplex PCR reads with MiXCR, one entry per CDR3 protein. Here the sample spans roughly 100,000 distinct CDR3 sequences, more than 25% being singletons. Source material: axillary lymph node tissue. These receptor sequences come from a female donor with breast cancer. Some clones in this sample may be carry-over from other donors' samples. The CDR3 runs from the conserved cysteine through the conserved F or W. The order of the fields is D gene, V gene, J gene, CDR3 length, clone size, CDR3 protein, CDR3 DNA. D genes are given only for firm matches. Not all rows give a size; the values are once, few, many and, for expanded clones, a class.

d_call: TRBD1
v_call: TRBV18
j_call: TRBJ2-1
cdr3_length: 15
clone_size: many
cdr3_aa: CASSLYRGTYNEQFF
cdr3_nt: TGTGCCAGCTCACTATACAGGGGGACCTACAATGAGCAGTTCTTC

d_call: -
v_call: TRBV19
j_call: TRBJ2-5
cdr3_length: 15
clone_size: many
cdr3_aa: CASTTGTLGGETQYF
cdr3_nt: TGTGCCAGTACCACCGGGACCCTAGGGGGAGAGACCCAGTACTTC

d_call: TRBD1
v_call: TRBV5-4
j_call: TRBJ2-5
cdr3_length: 15
clone_size: few
cdr3_aa: CASSPGQAVQETQYF
cdr3_nt: TGTGCCAGCAGCCCGGGACAGGCGGTCCAAGAGACCCAGTACTTC

d_call: TRBD1
v_call: TRBV20-1
j_call: TRBJ1-2
cdr3_length: 13
clone_size: once
cdr3_aa: CSAPTGGYYGYTF
cdr3_nt: TGCAGTGCACCGACAGGGGGGTACTATGGCTACACCTTC

d_call: -
v_call: TRBV13
j_call: TRBJ2-7
cdr3_length: 16
clone_size: many
cdr3_aa: CASSLRDRDPLYEQYF
cdr3_nt: TGTGCCAGCAGCTTACGGGACCGGGACCCCCTCTACGAGCAGTACTTC

d_call: -
v_call: TRBV12-3/TRBV12-4
j_call: TRBJ2-2
cdr3_length: 15
clone_size: -
cdr3_aa: CASSLGQADTGELFF
cdr3_nt: TGTGCCAGCAGTTTAGGACAGGCCGACACCGGGGAGCTGTTTTTT

d_call: TRBD2
v_call: TRBV11-2
j_call: TRBJ2-1
cdr3_length: 18
clone_size: many
cdr3_aa: CASSPGLAGGLSYNEQFF
cdr3_nt: TGTGCCAGCAGCCCAGGACTAGCGGGGGGACTCTCCTACAATGAGCAGTTCTTC

d_call: TRBD2
v_call: TRBV5-1
j_call: TRBJ2-5
cdr3_length: 19
clone_size: many
cdr3_aa: CASSLVGSAGGPLKETQYF
cdr3_nt: TGCGCCAGCAGCTTGGTGGGGTCGGCGGGAGGGCCGTTAAAAGAGACCCAGTACTTC

d_call: TRBD1
v_call: TRBV4-3
j_call: TRBJ1-1
cdr3_length: 15
clone_size: few
cdr3_aa: CASSQDMTGDTEAFF
cdr3_nt: TGCGCCAGCAGCCAAGATATGACAGGGGACACTGAAGCTTTCTTT

d_call: -
v_call: TRBV18
j_call: TRBJ1-5
cdr3_length: 13
clone_size: many
cdr3_aa: CASSPQGNQPQHF
cdr3_nt: TGTGCCAGCTCACCACAGGGGAATCAGCCCCAGCATTTT

d_call: TRBD1
v_call: TRBV7-2
j_call: TRBJ1-1
cdr3_length: 15
clone_size: -
cdr3_aa: CASSSRDRGYTEAFF
cdr3_nt: TGTGCCAGCAGCTCCCGGGACAGGGGGTACACTGAAGCTTTCTTT

d_call: -
v_call: TRBV6-1
j_call: TRBJ2-7
cdr3_length: 14
clone_size: many
cdr3_aa: CASSEGRSSYEQYF
cdr3_nt: TGTGCCAGCAGTGAAGGTCGAAGCTCCTACGAGCAGTACTTC

d_call: -
v_call: TRBV5-1
j_call: TRBJ1-1
cdr3_length: 15
clone_size: few
cdr3_aa: CASSLGTRMNTEAFF
cdr3_nt: TGCGCCAGCAGCTTGGGGACACGTATGAACACTGAAGCTTTCTTT

d_call: TRBD1
v_call: TRBV9
j_call: TRBJ2-1
cdr3_length: 14
clone_size: -
cdr3_aa: CASSPRDRVNERSF
cdr3_nt: TGTGCCAGCAGCCCCCGGGACAGGGTCAATGAGCGGTCCTTC

d_call: -
v_call: TRBV19
j_call: TRBJ1-1
cdr3_length: 16
clone_size: few
cdr3_aa: CASTKGGVSGTTEAFF
cdr3_nt: TGTGCCAGTACTAAGGGGGGCGTGTCAGGGACCACTGAAGCTTTCTTT

d_call: TRBD2
v_call: TRBV5-1
j_call: TRBJ2-7
cdr3_length: 16
clone_size: many
cdr3_aa: CASSLTFGRPNYEQYF
cdr3_nt: TGCGCCAGCAGCTTGACCTTCGGGAGGCCAAACTACGAGCAGTACTTC

d_call: -
v_call: TRBV24-1
j_call: TRBJ2-7
cdr3_length: 12
clone_size: -
cdr3_aa: CAAKGNSYEQYF
cdr3_nt: TGTGCCGCCAAGGGAAACTCCTACGAGCAGTACTTT

d_call: TRBD1
v_call: TRBV19
j_call: TRBJ1-2
cdr3_length: 16
clone_size: many
cdr3_aa: CASRTGSVPGPGGYTF
cdr3_nt: TGTGCCAGTAGGACAGGGTCCGTACCAGGCCCTGGAGGCTACACCTTC

d_call: -
v_call: TRBV20-1
j_call: TRBJ2-7
cdr3_length: 12
clone_size: many
cdr3_aa: CSAPSSRGEQYF
cdr3_nt: TGCAGTGCCCCCTCCAGCCGAGGCGAGCAGTACTTC

d_call: -
v_call: TRBV18
j_call: TRBJ2-3
cdr3_length: 15
clone_size: -
cdr3_aa: CASSPPLTRTDTQYF
cdr3_nt: TGTGCCAGCTCACCACCCCTGACACGCACAGATACGCAGTATTTT

d_call: -
v_call: TRBV18
j_call: TRBJ2-1
cdr3_length: 13
clone_size: many
cdr3_aa: CASSPPLGAEQFF
cdr3_nt: TGTGCCAGCTCACCACCGCTGGGGGCTGAGCAGTTCTTC

d_call: -
v_call: TRBV20-1
j_call: TRBJ1-5
cdr3_length: 14
clone_size: many
cdr3_aa: CSAPPDSSNQPQHF
cdr3_nt: TGCAGTGCCCCGCCGGACAGTAGCAATCAGCCCCAGCATTTT

d_call: -
v_call: TRBV4-2
j_call: TRBJ2-2
cdr3_length: 16
clone_size: many
cdr3_aa: CASSQESGLGGPELFF
cdr3_nt: TGTGCCAGCAGCCAAGAGAGCGGACTAGGGGGTCCGGAGCTGTTTTTT

d_call: -
v_call: TRBV9
j_call: TRBJ1-6
cdr3_length: 17
clone_size: many
cdr3_aa: CASSVESSSSYNSPLHF
cdr3_nt: TGTGCCAGCAGCGTAGAGAGCAGTAGCTCCTATAATTCACCCCTCCACTTT

d_call: -
v_call: TRBV7-2
j_call: TRBJ2-3
cdr3_length: 15
clone_size: -
cdr3_aa: CASSLGLVRTDTQYF
cdr3_nt: TGTGCCAGCAGCTTAGGACTAGTTCGCACAGATACGCAGTATTTT

d_call: TRBD1
v_call: TRBV12-3/TRBV12-4
j_call: TRBJ1-1
cdr3_length: 13
clone_size: few
cdr3_aa: CASRGQTNTEAFF
cdr3_nt: TGTGCCAGCAGGGGACAGACAAACACTGAAGCTTTCTTT

d_call: TRBD1
v_call: TRBV9
j_call: TRBJ2-1
cdr3_length: 14
clone_size: -
cdr3_aa: CASSAGTGGGEQFF
cdr3_nt: TGTGCCAGCAGCGCGGGGACAGGGGGAGGTGAGCAGTTCTTC

d_call: -
v_call: TRBV6-2/TRBV6-3
j_call: TRBJ1-4
cdr3_length: 13
clone_size: many
cdr3_aa: CASSYSLSEKLFF
cdr3_nt: TGTGCCAGCAGTTACTCGTTATCTGAAAAACTGTTTTTT

d_call: -
v_call: TRBV6-1
j_call: TRBJ2-3
cdr3_length: 13
clone_size: many
cdr3_aa: CASSPGLADTQYF
cdr3_nt: TGTGCCAGCAGTCCAGGGTTAGCAGATACGCAGTATTTT

d_call: TRBD2
v_call: TRBV9
j_call: TRBJ2-7
cdr3_length: 15
clone_size: many
cdr3_aa: CASSPVSGRTYEQYF
cdr3_nt: TGTGCCAGCAGCCCAGTGAGCGGGAGGACCTACGAGCAGTACTTC

d_call: -
v_call: TRBV12-3/TRBV12-4
j_call: TRBJ2-2
cdr3_length: 15
clone_size: many
cdr3_aa: CASNALNRATGELFF
cdr3_nt: TGTGCCAGCAACGCCCTAAACAGGGCCACCGGGGAGCTGTTTTTT